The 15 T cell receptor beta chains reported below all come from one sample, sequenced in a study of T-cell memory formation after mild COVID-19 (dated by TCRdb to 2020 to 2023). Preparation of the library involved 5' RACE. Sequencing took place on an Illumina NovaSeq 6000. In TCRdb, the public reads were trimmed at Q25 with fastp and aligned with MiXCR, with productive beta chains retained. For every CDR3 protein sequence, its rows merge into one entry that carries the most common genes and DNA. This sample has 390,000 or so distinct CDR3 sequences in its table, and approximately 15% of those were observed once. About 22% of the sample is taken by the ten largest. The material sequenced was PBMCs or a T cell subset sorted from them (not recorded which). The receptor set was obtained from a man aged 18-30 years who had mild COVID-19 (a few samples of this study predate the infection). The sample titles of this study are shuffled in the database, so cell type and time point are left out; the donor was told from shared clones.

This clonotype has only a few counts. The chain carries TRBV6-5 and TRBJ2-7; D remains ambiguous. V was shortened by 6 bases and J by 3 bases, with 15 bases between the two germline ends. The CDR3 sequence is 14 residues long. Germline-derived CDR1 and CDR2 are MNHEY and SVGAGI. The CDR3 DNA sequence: TGTGCCAGCAGACCCAGCGTGGATTTCTACGAGCAGTACTTC. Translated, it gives CASRPSVDFYEQYF.

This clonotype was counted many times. The CDR3 protein is CATSEGSRGDGEKLFF. In nucleotides, the CDR3 is TGTGCCACCAGTGAGGGAAGCAGGGGTGACGGAGAAAAACTGTTTTTT. The chain has TRBV24-1 and TRBJ1-4, with a possible D match to TRBD1 (6 bases). The CDR3 length is 16 residues. Per the germline V gene, CDR1 is KGHDR and CDR2 is SFDVKD. With 4 bases removed from V and 8 bases from J, the gap between germline ends came to 19 bases.

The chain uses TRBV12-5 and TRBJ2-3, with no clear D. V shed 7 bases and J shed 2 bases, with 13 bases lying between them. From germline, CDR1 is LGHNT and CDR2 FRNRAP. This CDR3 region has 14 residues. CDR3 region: CASATTELTDTQYF. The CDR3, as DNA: TGTGCTAGTGCCACCACTGAACTCACAGATACGCAGTATTTT. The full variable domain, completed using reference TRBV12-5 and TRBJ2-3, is DARVTQTPRHKVTEMGQEVTMRCQPILGHNTVFWYRQTMMQGLELLAYFRNRAPLDDSGMPKDRFSAEMPDATLATLKIQPSEPRDSAVYFCASATTELTDTQYFGPGTRLTVL.

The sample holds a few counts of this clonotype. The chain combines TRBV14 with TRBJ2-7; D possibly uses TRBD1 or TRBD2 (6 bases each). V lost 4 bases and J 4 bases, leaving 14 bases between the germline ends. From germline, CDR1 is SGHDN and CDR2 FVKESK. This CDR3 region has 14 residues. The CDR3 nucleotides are TGTGCCAGCAGCCCAGGAGGGGGACTTTACGAGCAGTACTTC. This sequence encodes CASSPGGGLYEQYF.

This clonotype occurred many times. CDR3 sequence (DNA): TGTGCCAGCAGCTTCGGGACTAGCGAGTGGAATGAGCAGTTCTTC. Protein product: CASSFGTSEWNEQFF. The rearrangement links TRBV7-8 to TRBJ2-1; 10 bases map to TRBD2. Germline trimming cut 3 bases from V and 7 bases from J; bases unmatched to any gene: 6. Germline V gene sequence: CDR1 SGHVS, CDR2 FQNEAQ. CDR3 length equals 15 residues.

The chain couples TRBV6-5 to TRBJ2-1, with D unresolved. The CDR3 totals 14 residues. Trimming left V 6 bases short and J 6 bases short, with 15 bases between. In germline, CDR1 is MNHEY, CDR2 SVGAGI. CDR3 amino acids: CASSPPARLNEQFF. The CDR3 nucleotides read TGTGCCAGCAGCCCACCGGCCAGGCTCAATGAGCAGTTCTTC.

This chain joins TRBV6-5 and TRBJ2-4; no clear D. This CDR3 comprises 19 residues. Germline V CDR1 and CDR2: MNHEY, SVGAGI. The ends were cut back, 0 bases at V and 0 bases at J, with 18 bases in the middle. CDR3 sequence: CASSYSKVGPPIAKNIQYF. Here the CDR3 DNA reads TGTGCCAGCAGTTACTCGAAGGTCGGACCGCCTATAGCCAAAAACATTCAGTACTTC.

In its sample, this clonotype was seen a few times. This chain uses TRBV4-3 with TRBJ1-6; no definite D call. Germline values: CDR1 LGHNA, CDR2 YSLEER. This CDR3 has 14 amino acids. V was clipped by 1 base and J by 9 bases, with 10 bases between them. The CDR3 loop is CASSQVSDGSPLHF. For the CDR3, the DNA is TGCGCCAGCAGCCAAGTGTCTGACGGTTCACCCCTCCACTTT.

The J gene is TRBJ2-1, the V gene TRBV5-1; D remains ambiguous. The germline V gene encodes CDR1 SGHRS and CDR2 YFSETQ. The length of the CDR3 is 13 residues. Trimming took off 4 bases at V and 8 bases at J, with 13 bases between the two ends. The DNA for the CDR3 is TGCGCCAGCAGCGTGGTCCCCGGAGATGAGCAGTTCTTC. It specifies CASSVVPGDEQFF.

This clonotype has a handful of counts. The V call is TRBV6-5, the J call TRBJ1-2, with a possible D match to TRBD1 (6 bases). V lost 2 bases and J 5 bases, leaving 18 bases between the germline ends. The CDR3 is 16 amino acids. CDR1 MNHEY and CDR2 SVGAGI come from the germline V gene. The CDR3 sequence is CASSYTAGGEDYGYTF. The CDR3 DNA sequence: TGTGCCAGCAGTTACACCGCGGGGGGCGAGGATTATGGCTACACCTTC.

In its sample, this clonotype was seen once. CDR3 in amino acids: CASSLGGPGIKETQYF. CDR3 sequence (DNA): TGTGCCAGCAGCTTAGGGGGGCCGGGGATCAAAGAGACCCAGTACTTC. This sequence joins TRBV7-7 and TRBJ2-5; D perhaps matches TRBD1 (6 bases). The V end lost 1 base, the J end lost 3 bases, and 15 bases lay between the germline ends. Germline values: CDR1 SSHAT, CDR2 FNYEAQ (reference sequence). This CDR3 is built from 16 residues.

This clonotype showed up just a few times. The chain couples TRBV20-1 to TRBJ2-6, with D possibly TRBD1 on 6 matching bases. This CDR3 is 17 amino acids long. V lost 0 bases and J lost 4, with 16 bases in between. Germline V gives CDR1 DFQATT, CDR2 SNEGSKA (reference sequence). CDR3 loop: CSARDVVTGSGANVLTF. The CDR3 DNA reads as TGCAGTGCTAGAGACGTCGTAACAGGGTCGGGGGCCAACGTCCTGACTTTC.

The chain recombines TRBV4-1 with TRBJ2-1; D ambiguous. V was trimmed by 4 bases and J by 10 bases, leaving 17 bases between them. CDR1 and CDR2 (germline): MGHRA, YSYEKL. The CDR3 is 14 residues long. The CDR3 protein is CASSLFGPHGEQFF. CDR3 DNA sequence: TGCGCCAGCAGCCTATTCGGGCCCCACGGAGAGCAGTTCTTC.

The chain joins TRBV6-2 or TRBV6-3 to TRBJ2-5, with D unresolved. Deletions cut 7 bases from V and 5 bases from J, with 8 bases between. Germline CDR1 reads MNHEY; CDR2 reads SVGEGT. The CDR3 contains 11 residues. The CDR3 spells CASTDTETQYF. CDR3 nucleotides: TGTGCCAGCACCGACACGGAGACCCAGTACTTC.

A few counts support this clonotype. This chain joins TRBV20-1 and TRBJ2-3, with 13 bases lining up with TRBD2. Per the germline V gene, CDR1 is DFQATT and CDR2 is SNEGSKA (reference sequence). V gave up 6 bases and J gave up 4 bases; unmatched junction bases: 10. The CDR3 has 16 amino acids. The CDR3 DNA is TGCAGTGCCTACGGACTAGCGGGGGAATTCGCAGATACGCAGTATTTT. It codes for CSAYGLAGEFADTQYF.